This T cell receptor (beta chain) originates from a study of vaccination and CD4 T cells after COVID-19. A word on this clonotype: Its antigen is as yet unknown.

Treatment reported: approximately nine-day PBMC culture with coronavirus spike peptide pools or control peptides (ViraFEST assay). With the Oncomine TCR Beta short-read assay, DNA from cultured CD4+ T cells was sequenced. TCRdb reprocessed the PCR reads via MiXCR and lists one record per CDR3 protein. The repertoire holds 7,000 to 9,500 distinct CDR3 sequences, about three quarters seen once, with under 40% in the top ten. This CDR3 is 14 amino acids long. The germline V gene has CDR1 SGHVS and CDR2 FQNEAQ. Trimming took 2 bases from V and 0 from J, leaving 7 bases between them. The sample was CD4+ T cells from blood, cultured in vitro. The receptor was isolated from a human donor who had recovered from COVID-19. The V and J genes are TRBV7-8 and TRBJ1-2; D remains ambiguous. CDR3 region: CASSLSSTNYGYTF. The CDR3 bases are TGTGCCAGCAGCTTATCGAGTACTAACTATGGCTACACCTTC. Drawing the rest from reference TRBV7-8 and TRBJ1-2, the complete variable domain is GAGVSQSPRYKVAKRGQDVALRCDPISGHVSLFWYQQALGQGPEFLTYFQNEAQLDKSGLPSDRFFAERPEGSVSTLKIQRTQQEDSAVYLCASSLSSTNYGYTFGSGTRLTVV.